What follows are 13 T cell receptor beta chains derived from one specimen sequenced in a study of somatic mutations in cytotoxic T cells in rheumatoid arthritis. Only in-frame clones appear in the TCRdb table, and some are missing; sequencing was by immunoSEQ multiplex PCR. The sample yields 10,000 to 15,000 clones, roughly 80% seen once. The material sequenced was CD8+ T cells sorted from blood. These receptors all come from an adult with rheumatoid arthritis.

V is TRBV9 and J is TRBJ2-1; the match to TRBD1 covers 7 bases. CDR1 and CDR2 from the germline V gene are SGDLS and YYNGEE. This CDR3 region has 15 residues. V lost 4 bases to trimming and J lost 5 bases; unmatched junction nucleotides: 9. The CDR3 coding sequence is TGTGCCAGCAGCATCCCTGGGACAGAAAACAATGAGCAGTTCTTC. This translates into CASSIPGTENNEQFF.

This clone came up a few times. The genes are TRBV7-6 and TRBJ1-5; D uncertain. Between the trimmed V and J ends, which lost 5 bases and 2 bases, there was a span of 10 bases. Germline V CDR1 and CDR2: SGHVS, FNYEAQ. The CDR3 has 14 amino acids. The CDR3 loop reads CASSPLHGNQPQHF. DNA of the CDR3: TGTGCCAGCAGCCCCCTGCACGGCAATCAGCCCCAGCATTTT.

The gene calls are TRBV19 and TRBJ2-7, with D possibly called TRBD1 or TRBD2 (5 bases each). The germline gives CDR1 LNHDA, CDR2 SQIVND (reference sequence). Trimming left V 5 bases short and J 3 bases short, with 8 bases between. This CDR3 has 12 residues. The CDR3 loop reads CASSGGNYEQYF. The CDR3 DNA sequence: TGTGCCAGTAGTGGGGGTAACTACGAGCAGTACTTC.

The chain uses TRBV9 and TRBJ2-1; TRBD1 might be the D (5 bases). Germline CDR1 reads SGDLS; CDR2 reads YYNGEE. The V and J ends lost 3 bases and 8 bases respectively, with 12 bases between them. The CDR3 sequence is 13 residues long. CDR3 nucleotide sequence: TGTGCCAGCAGCGCAGACAGTCCGGATGAGCAGTTCTTC. It translates to CASSADSPDEQFF.

This clone was recorded only once. The rearrangement joins TRBV19 to TRBJ2-1; D might be TRBD2 (5 bases). Trimming cost V 4 bases and J 2 bases, with 15 bases left between them. CDR1 is LNHDA and CDR2 is SQIVND in the germline V gene (reference sequence). This CDR3 is 16 amino acids long. In nucleotides, the CDR3 is TGTGCCAGTAGTAACCTCGCGGGCCCGGCCTACAATGAGCAGTTCTTC. It yields the protein CASSNLAGPAYNEQFF.

CDR3 amino acids: CASSLGTDGNTIYF. CDR3 DNA: TGTGCCAGCAGCTTAGGGACGGACGGAAACACCATATATTTT. The rearrangement links TRBV7-8 to TRBJ1-3; D call uncertain. From germline, CDR1 is SGHVS and CDR2 FQNEAQ. V lost 1 base and J 4 bases, leaving 8 bases between the germline ends. CDR3 length: 14 residues.

V and J are TRBV5-5 and TRBJ1-2, with D possibly matching TRBD1 (5 bases). V was trimmed by 0 bases and J by 5 bases, leaving 11 bases between them. Per the germline V gene, CDR1 is SGHKS and CDR2 is YYEKEE (reference sequence). The CDR3 runs to 14 residues. CDR3 DNA sequence: TGTGCCAGCAGCTTGGCTGGGGGTGGGTATGGCTACACCTTC. It is translated as CASSLAGGGYGYTF.

The V gene is TRBV14, the J gene TRBJ2-1, with D maybe TRBD2 (5 bases). Germline CDR1 reads SGHDN; CDR2 reads FVKESK. Trimming took 4 bases from V and 6 from J, leaving 10 bases between them. The CDR3 spans 13 residues. CDR3 DNA: TGTGCCAGCAGCCCGGACTTAATCAATGAGCAGTTCTTC. Amino acids: CASSPDLINEQFF.

The chain combines TRBV7-9 with TRBJ2-2, with D uncertain. With 6 bases removed from V and 8 bases from J, the gap between germline ends came to 7 bases. The germline V gene encodes CDR1 SEHNR and CDR2 FQNEAQ (reference sequence). This CDR3 has 11 amino acids. Written as DNA, the CDR3 is TGTGCCAGCAGTTCTCAGGGGGAGCTGTTTTTT. Residues: CASSSQGELFF. The variable domain in full, with the rest retrieved from reference TRBV7-9 and TRBJ2-2, is DTGVSQNPRHKITKRGQNVTFRCDPISEHNRLYWYRQTLGQGPEFLTYFQNEAQLEKSRLLSDRFSAERPKGSFSTLEIQRTEQGDSAMYLCASSSQGELFFGEGSRLTVL.

The V and J genes are TRBV11-2 and TRBJ2-7; 8 bases align to TRBD1. Germline trimming cut 4 bases from V and 4 bases from J; bases unmatched to any gene: 3. There are 13 residues in the CDR3. Germline assignment: CDR1 SGHAT and CDR2 FQNNGV. In nucleotides, the CDR3 is TGTGCCAGCAGCTCGTACAGGGGGTACGAGCAGTACTTC. This translates into CASSSYRGYEQYF.

This clone was detected only a few times. The chain uses TRBV10-3 and TRBJ2-7; 11 bases map to TRBD1. CDR1 is ENHRY and CDR2 is SYGVKD in the germline V gene. This CDR3 has 15 residues. The J segment lost 6 bases and the V segment lost 6 bases, leaving 10 bases of the junction unmatched. The DNA for the CDR3 is TGTGCCATCAGCTGGGACAGGGGGGACGCAATCGAGCAGTACTTC. This encodes CAISWDRGDAIEQYF.

The genes are TRBV5-1 and TRBJ2-1; D is perhaps TRBD1 or TRBD2 (5 bases each). The CDR3 runs 11 residues. Trimming removed 0 bases at V and 10 bases at J, with 5 bases between. CDR1 SGHRS and CDR2 YFSETQ come from the germline V gene. CDR3 residues: CASSLGGEQFF. The DNA for the CDR3 is TGCGCCAGCAGCTTGGGGGGGGAGCAGTTCTTC.

CDR3 loop: CASSFRFPDRGLYEQYF. CDR3 DNA sequence: TGTGCCAGCAGCTTTAGGTTCCCGGACAGGGGGCTCTACGAGCAGTACTTC. The chain is built from TRBV11-3 and TRBJ2-7; 11 bases align to TRBD1. This CDR3 has 17 residues. Trimming removed 3 bases from V and 3 bases from J; junction bases left unmatched: 10. Germline V lookup: CDR1 SGHNT, CDR2 YENEEA.